These T cell receptor beta chains were read from a single sample in a study of vaccination and CD4 T cells after COVID-19. MiXCR, applied by TCRdb to the PCR reads, yields one record per CDR3 protein. The table has 15,000 to 20,000 distinct CDR3 sequences, 60% to 70% seen once. No antigen has been identified for these receptors. Sequenced: CD4+ T cells from blood, cultured in vitro. The receptors were sampled from a human donor who had recovered from COVID-19. Each CDR3 is given with its conserved first and last residue. A D gene is named only where the DNA matches it firmly. Some rows have no size entry. The others give once, few or many, or a class for an expanded clone.

d_gene: .; len: 15; v_gene: TRBV10-3; j_gene: TRBJ2-3; abundance: .; CDR3aa: CAISGTVGQGLPQYF; CDR3nt: TGTGCCATCAGTGGGACAGTGGGTCAGGGTTTGCCGCAGTATTTT
d_gene: TRBD2; len: 14; v_gene: TRBV2; j_gene: TRBJ2-3; abundance: .; CDR3aa: CASTSGGSTDTQYF; CDR3nt: TGTGCCAGCACTAGCGGGGGAAGCACAGATACGCAGTATTTT
d_gene: .; len: 14; v_gene: TRBV12-3/TRBV12-4; j_gene: TRBJ1-2; abundance: .; CDR3aa: CASSLDSPTYGYTF; CDR3nt: TGTGCCAGCAGTTTGGACAGTCCGACCTATGGCTACACCTTC
d_gene: TRBD2; len: 19; v_gene: TRBV24-1; j_gene: TRBJ2-5; abundance: .; CDR3aa: CATSDLKHGGLAGSGTQYF; CDR3nt: TGTGCCACCAGTGATTTGAAACATGGGGGACTAGCGGGATCGGGGACCCAGTACTTC
d_gene: .; len: 13; v_gene: TRBV24-1; j_gene: TRBJ1-2; abundance: .; CDR3aa: CATSESGTGEYTF; CDR3nt: TGTGCCACCAGTGAGTCCGGGACCGGGGAATACACCTTC
d_gene: .; len: 16; v_gene: TRBV5-4; j_gene: TRBJ2-3; abundance: .; CDR3aa: CASSFRREPSTDTQYF; CDR3nt: TGTGCCAGCAGCTTTAGGCGGGAACCTAGCACAGATACGCAGTATTTT
d_gene: TRBD2; len: 16; v_gene: TRBV20-1; j_gene: TRBJ2-1; abundance: few; CDR3aa: CSARPGTSGFYNEQFF; CDR3nt: TGCAGTGCTAGGCCCGGGACTAGCGGTTTCTACAATGAGCAGTTCTTC
d_gene: TRBD2; len: 15; v_gene: TRBV5-4; j_gene: TRBJ2-5; abundance: few; CDR3aa: CASSLGERGQETQYF; CDR3nt: TGTGCCAGCAGCTTGGGAGAGCGGGGACAAGAGACCCAGTACTTC
d_gene: TRBD1; len: 15; v_gene: TRBV5-4; j_gene: TRBJ2-5; abundance: .; CDR3aa: CASSPPTGVRETQYF; CDR3nt: TGTGCCAGCAGCCCCCCCACAGGGGTGAGGGAGACCCAGTACTTC
d_gene: .; len: 16; v_gene: TRBV3-1; j_gene: TRBJ1-5; abundance: .; CDR3aa: CASSQAGGVNNQPQHF; CDR3nt: TGTGCCAGCAGCCAAGCCGGTGGGGTAAACAATCAGCCCCAGCATTTT